The rows below give T cell receptor beta chains drawn from one sample of a study of cytomegalovirus exposure and HLA in healthy donors. Data came from immunoSEQ multiplex PCR; TCRdb stores just in-frame clones and leaves some out. The sample shows 170,000 or so clones, about four fifths of them seen only once. Sequencing was carried out using PBMCs. The receptors derive from a boy younger than 10 in good health and CMV-seronegative. The CDR3 runs from the conserved cysteine through the conserved F or W. A D gene is named only where the DNA matches it firmly. The size of a clone is reported for some rows only, either as once, few or many, or as a class for expanded clones.

J gene	clone size	V gene	D gene	CDR3 DNA	CDR3 protein
TRBJ1-1	-	TRBV6-1	TRBD1	TGTGCCAGCAGTGCCTCAGGGGGCACTGAAGCTTTCTTT	CASSASGGTEAFF
TRBJ2-3	-	TRBV19	-	TGTGCCAGTAGTATAGATCCGGCAGGGACGCAGTATTTT	CASSIDPAGTQYF
TRBJ1-5	-	TRBV2	-	TGTGCCAGCACCGCGGGGGGTGGCCATCAGCCCCAGCATTTT	CASTAGGGHQPQHF
TRBJ2-7	-	TRBV7-8	TRBD2	TGTGCCAGCAGCTCAAAAGGGACTAGCGGGTTTACCTACGAGCAGTACTTC	CASSSKGTSGFTYEQYF
TRBJ2-7	-	TRBV7-2	TRBD2	TGTGCCAGCAGCCCGGGACTAGCGGTTTACGAGCAGTACTTC	CASSPGLAVYEQYF
TRBJ2-7	few	TRBV5-6	-	TGTGCCAGCAGCTGGAGAGGGAGGTACTACGAGCAGTACTTC	CASSWRGRYYEQYF
TRBJ2-2	-	TRBV2	-	TGTGCCAGCACTAGCTCCGGGGAGCTGTTTTTT	CASTSSGELFF
TRBJ1-2	-	TRBV21-1	-	TGTGCCAGCAGCAATGGAGTACAGGGGGCCGATGGCTACACCTTC	CASSNGVQGADGYTF
TRBJ2-3	few	TRBV4-1	-	TGCGCCAGCAGCCAAGAAGGGGGTACGCCTATGCAGTATTTT	CASSQEGGTPMQYF
TRBJ2-7	-	TRBV14	TRBD2	TGTGCCAGCAGCCGGGGGACTAGCGGTTCCTACGAGCAGTACTTC	CASSRGTSGSYEQYF
TRBJ2-1	-	TRBV5-1	-	TGCGCCAGCAGCTTAACTCGGGTGAATGAGCAGTTCTTC	CASSLTRVNEQFF
TRBJ2-1	-	TRBV6-6	-	TGTGCCAGCAGTTACGCGACTGGATTCCGTGAGCAGTTCTTC	CASSYATGFREQFF
TRBJ1-5	-	TRBV28	-	TGTGCCAGCAGGGGGCCAAATAGCAATCAGCCCCAGCATTTT	CASRGPNSNQPQHF
TRBJ1-1	-	TRBV5-1	-	TGCGCCAGCAGCCCTAGTGTCCAGAACACTGAAGCTTTCTTT	CASSPSVQNTEAFF
TRBJ2-2	-	TRBV7-3	-	TGTGCCAGCAGCTCAAGTGGAGGGGACACCGGGGAGCTGTTTTTT	CASSSSGGDTGELFF
TRBJ2-5	-	TRBV5-1	-	TGCGCCAGCAGCTTGGGAGCGTCGCAAGAGACCCAGTACTTC	CASSLGASQETQYF
TRBJ2-7	-	TRBV27	-	TGTGCCAGCAGTTCCCCGGGGAACGAGCAGTACTTC	CASSSPGNEQYF
TRBJ2-7	-	TRBV18	TRBD1	TGTGCCAGCCTCGACATAGGGGGCCCAGGACTCATTGAGCAGTACTTC	CASLDIGGPGLIEQYF
TRBJ2-7	-	TRBV30	-	TGTGCCTGGCGATATAGCGGAGTCTCCTACGAGCAGTACTTC	CAWRYSGVSYEQYF
TRBJ1-1	-	TRBV27	TRBD1	TGTGCCAGCATTCCGTGGACAGGGTCGGCCACTGAAGCTTTCTTT	CASIPWTGSATEAFF
TRBJ2-5	-	TRBV29-1	TRBD2	TGCAGCGTACCACTAGCGGGACAAGAGACCCAGTACTTC	CSVPLAGQETQYF
TRBJ2-3	-	TRBV19	-	TGTGCCAGTAGTGTACAGGGTTCAGATACGCAGTATTTT	CASSVQGSDTQYF
TRBJ2-5	-	TRBV5-6	-	TGTGCCAGCAGCTATCCTCCCCAAGAGACCCAGTACTTC	CASSYPPQETQYF
TRBJ2-3	-	TRBV29-1	TRBD1	TGCAGCGTTGAAGGGGACAGGGGGCGAACAGATACGCAGTATTTT	CSVEGDRGRTDTQYF
TRBJ2-2	-	TRBV6-1	TRBD2	TGTGCCAGCAGTGACGCGGGAGGGGGATCCGGGGAGCTGTTTTTT	CASSDAGGGSGELFF
TRBJ1-5	-	TRBV2	-	TGTGCCAGCAGTCCACCCTCAGGTCTGTCCCAGCATTTT	CASSPPSGLSQHF
TRBJ2-7	-	TRBV10-2	TRBD1	TGCGCCAGCAGTTGGACAGGCCTAGGCGAGCAGTACTTC	CASSWTGLGEQYF
TRBJ1-1	-	TRBV6-1	TRBD1	TGTGCCAGCAGTGAGGGACAGGGGTATGTTTCCTTCGGTTTCTTT	CASSEGQGYVSFGFF
TRBJ1-4	-	TRBV7-9	-	TGTGCCAGCAGCTTAGGCAGGGAAGGAGAAAAACTGTTTTTT	CASSLGREGEKLFF
TRBJ2-5	-	TRBV27	-	TGTGCCAGCAGTTTAACAGCTGCGGGGGAGACCCAGTACTTC	CASSLTAAGETQYF
TRBJ2-6	-	TRBV4-1	-	TGCGCCAGCAGCCAAGATAGCATCCAGGGAATTGGGGCCAACGTCCTGACTTTC	CASSQDSIQGIGANVLTF
TRBJ2-3	few	TRBV5-4	TRBD2	TGTGCCAGCAGCTGGACTAGCGGGAGTTCCGCAGATACGCAGTATTTT	CASSWTSGSSADTQYF
TRBJ2-5	-	TRBV18	-	TGTGCCAGCTCACCATTAGCCAGGCCAGGGGAGACCCAGTACTTC	CASSPLARPGETQYF
TRBJ2-1	-	TRBV4-1	-	TGCGCCAGCAGCCAAGTCAAGATAGACAATGAGCAGTTCTTC	CASSQVKIDNEQFF
TRBJ2-6	-	TRBV28	TRBD2	TGTGCCAGCAGTTTAGATCTGTCTAGCGGGTTCTCTGGGGCCAACGTCCTGACTTTC	CASSLDLSSGFSGANVLTF
TRBJ2-1	-	TRBV5-1	TRBD2	TGCGCCAGCAGGGGTAGCGGGAGCTACAATGAGCAGTTCTTC	CASRGSGSYNEQFF
TRBJ2-7	-	TRBV19	TRBD2	TGTGCCAGTAGTCCCTGGACTAGCGGGAGATCGTACGAGCAGTACTTC	CASSPWTSGRSYEQYF
TRBJ2-1	-	TRBV5-1	TRBD2	TGCGCCAGCAGCCTGGGGGAGCGGGAGCAATCCCACAATGAGCAGTTCTTC	CASSLGEREQSHNEQFF
TRBJ1-3	-	TRBV27	TRBD1	TGTGCCAGCAGGGCAGGACAGGGATCCTCTGGAAACACCATATATTTT	CASRAGQGSSGNTIYF
TRBJ2-7	-	TRBV5-1	TRBD2	TGCGCCAGCAGCTTGGCGGGAGGGCCCTACGAGCAGTACTTC	CASSLAGGPYEQYF
TRBJ2-1	once	TRBV15	-	TGTGCCACCAGCAGAGGGGGGGGGCTACGGTACAATGAGCAGTTCTTC	CATSRGGGLRYNEQFF
TRBJ1-1	-	TRBV7-2	-	TGTGCCAGCAGCTTAAGCCGCACCCAATCTGAAGCTTTCTTT	CASSLSRTQSEAFF
TRBJ1-4	-	TRBV2	-	TGTGCCAGCAGAGCGGGACGGCGTAATGAAAAACTGTTTTTT	CASRAGRRNEKLFF
TRBJ1-4	-	TRBV2	-	TGTGCCAGCAACAGGGAGGGAGCAACTAATGAAAAACTGTTTTTT	CASNREGATNEKLFF
TRBJ2-5	-	TRBV7-8	TRBD1	TGTGCCAGCAGCTTGGACAGGGGGCTTGAGACCCAGTACTTC	CASSLDRGLETQYF
TRBJ2-6	-	TRBV5-1	-	TGCGCCAGCAGCTTGGCAGGGGCCGCACACACTGGGGCCAACGTCCTGACTTTC	CASSLAGAAHTGANVLTF
TRBJ2-1	-	TRBV5-1	-	TGCGCCAGCAGCTTGAATGAGGTCCGCAGCTCCTACAATGAGCAGTTCTTC	CASSLNEVRSSYNEQFF
TRBJ2-1	few	TRBV5-6	-	TGTGCCAGCAGCTTGGGCGGAGACAATGAGCAGTTCTTC	CASSLGGDNEQFF
TRBJ2-1	-	TRBV7-2	TRBD2	TGTGCCAGCAGCTTAGTTGCGGGCGGGAGTAGGTACAATGAGCAGTTCTTC	CASSLVAGGSRYNEQFF
TRBJ2-5	-	TRBV10-3	-	TGTGCCTCGAGCGGAAGGATCCAAGAGACCCAGTACTTC	CASSGRIQETQYF
TRBJ2-3	-	TRBV5-1	TRBD1	TGCGCCAGCAGCTTGGAGGGACAGGTAGCAGATACGCAGTATTTT	CASSLEGQVADTQYF